This TCR beta chain was captured in a study of blood T cell repertoires in COVID-19. Study details: In each case, the material was cDNA or gDNA derived from T cells, B-cell-depleted T cells, or PBMCs.

Sequenced by immunoSEQ multiplex PCR; TCRdb stores in-frame clones only, minus some. This table has 100,000 to 150,000 clones, more than 75% appearing once. The source of this sequence is a human donor in a cohort sampled during active COVID-19. The sequenced sample consisted of peripheral blood.

The CDR3 region is CASSGGTTYEQYF. DNA for the CDR3: TGTGCCAGCAGCGGGGGGACTACCTACGAGCAGTACTTC. The chain recombines TRBV7-9 with TRBJ2-7; 7 bases align to TRBD2. The CDR3 is 13 residues long. Trimming cost V 5 bases and J 2 bases; bases outside gene matches: 3. Germline V gene data show CDR1 as SEHNR and CDR2 as FQNEAQ (reference sequence).